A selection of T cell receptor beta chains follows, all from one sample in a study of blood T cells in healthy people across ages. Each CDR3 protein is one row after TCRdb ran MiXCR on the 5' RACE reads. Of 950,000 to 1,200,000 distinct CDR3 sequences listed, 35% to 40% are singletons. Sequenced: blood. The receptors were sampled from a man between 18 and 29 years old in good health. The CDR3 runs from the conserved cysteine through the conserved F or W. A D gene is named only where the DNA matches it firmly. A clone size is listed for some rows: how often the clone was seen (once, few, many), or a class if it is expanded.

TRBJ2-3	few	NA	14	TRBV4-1	CASSQGVGVDTQYF	TGCGCCAGCAGTCAGGGTGTCGGGGTAGATACGCAGTATTTT
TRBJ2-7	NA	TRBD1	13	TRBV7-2	CASSWTGGNEQYF	TGTGCCAGCAGCTGGACAGGAGGCAATGAGCAGTACTTC
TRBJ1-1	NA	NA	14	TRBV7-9	CANSEGGVNTEAFF	TGTGCCAACAGCGAAGGAGGAGTGAACACTGAAGCTTTCTTT
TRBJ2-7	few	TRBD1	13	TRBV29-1	CSVGSRGLHEQYF	TGCAGCGTTGGGAGCAGGGGGCTCCACGAGCAGTACTTC
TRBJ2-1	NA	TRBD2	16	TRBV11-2	CASSLTGTSGKNEQFF	TGTGCCAGCAGCCTAACCGGGACTAGCGGGAAAAATGAGCAGTTCTTC
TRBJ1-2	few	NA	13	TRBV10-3	CAITAGDAYGYTF	TGTGCCATCACGGCCGGGGATGCATACGGCTACACCTTC
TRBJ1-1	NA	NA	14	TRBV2	CASSDSLVSQGAFF	TGTGCCAGCAGTGATTCATTGGTGTCCCAGGGTGCTTTCTTT
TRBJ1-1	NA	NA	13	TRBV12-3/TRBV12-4	CAIGPLEHTEAFF	TGTGCCATAGGACCCCTGGAGCACACTGAAGCTTTCTTT
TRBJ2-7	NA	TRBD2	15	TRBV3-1	CASSQDLGGANEQYF	TGTGCCAGCAGCCAAGATCTGGGAGGGGCCAATGAGCAGTACTTC
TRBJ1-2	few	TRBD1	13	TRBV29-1	CSALGTGSGSYTF	TGCAGCGCCCTCGGGACAGGGAGTGGTAGCTACACCTTC
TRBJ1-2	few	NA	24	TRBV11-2	CASSSTESDTRLRLFPGSNYGYTF	TGTGCCAGCAGCTCCACAGAGTCCGACACCCGGCTCCGATTATTCCCAGGCTCTAACTATGGCTACACCTTC